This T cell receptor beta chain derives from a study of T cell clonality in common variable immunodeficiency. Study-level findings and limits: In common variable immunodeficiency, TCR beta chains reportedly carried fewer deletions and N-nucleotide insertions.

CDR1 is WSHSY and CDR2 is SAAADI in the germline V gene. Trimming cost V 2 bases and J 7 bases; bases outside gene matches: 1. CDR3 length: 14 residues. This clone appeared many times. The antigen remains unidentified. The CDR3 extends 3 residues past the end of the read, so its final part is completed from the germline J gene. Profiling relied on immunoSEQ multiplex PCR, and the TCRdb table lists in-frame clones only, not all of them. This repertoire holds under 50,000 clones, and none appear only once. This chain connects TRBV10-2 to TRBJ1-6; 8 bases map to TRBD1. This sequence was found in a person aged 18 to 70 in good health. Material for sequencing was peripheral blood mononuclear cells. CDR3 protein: CASSEGQGNSPLHF. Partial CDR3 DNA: TGCGCCAGCAGTGAGGGACAGGGAAATTCACCC.